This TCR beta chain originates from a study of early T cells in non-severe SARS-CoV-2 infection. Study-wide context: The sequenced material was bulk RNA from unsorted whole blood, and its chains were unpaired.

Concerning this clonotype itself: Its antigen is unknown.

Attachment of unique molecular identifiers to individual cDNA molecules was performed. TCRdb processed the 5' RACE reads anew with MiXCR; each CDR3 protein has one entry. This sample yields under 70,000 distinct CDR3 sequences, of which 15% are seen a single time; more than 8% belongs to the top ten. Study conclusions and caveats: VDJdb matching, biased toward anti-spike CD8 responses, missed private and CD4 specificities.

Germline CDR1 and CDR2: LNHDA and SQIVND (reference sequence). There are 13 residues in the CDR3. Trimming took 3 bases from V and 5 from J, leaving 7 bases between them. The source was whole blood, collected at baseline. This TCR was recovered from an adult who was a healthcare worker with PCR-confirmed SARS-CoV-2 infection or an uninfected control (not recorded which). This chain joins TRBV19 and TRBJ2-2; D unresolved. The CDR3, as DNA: TGTGCCAGTAGTATTGCCGATACCGGGGAGCTGTTTTTT. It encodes CASSIADTGELFF. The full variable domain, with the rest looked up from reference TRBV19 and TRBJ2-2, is DGGITQSPKYLFRKEGQNVTLSCEQNLNHDAMYWYRQDPGQGLRLIYYSQIVNDFQKGDIAEGYSVSREKKESFPLTVTSAQKNPTAFYLCASSIADTGELFFGEGSRLTVL.